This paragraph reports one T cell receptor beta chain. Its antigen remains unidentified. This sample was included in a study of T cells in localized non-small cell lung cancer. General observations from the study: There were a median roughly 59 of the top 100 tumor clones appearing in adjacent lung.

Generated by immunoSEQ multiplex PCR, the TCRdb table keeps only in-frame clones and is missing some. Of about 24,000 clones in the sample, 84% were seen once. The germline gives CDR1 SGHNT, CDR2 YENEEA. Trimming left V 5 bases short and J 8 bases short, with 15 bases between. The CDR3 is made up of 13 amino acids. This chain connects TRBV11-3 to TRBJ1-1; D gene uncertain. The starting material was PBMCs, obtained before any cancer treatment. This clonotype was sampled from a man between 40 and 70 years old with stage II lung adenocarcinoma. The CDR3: CASSQRSDSEAFF. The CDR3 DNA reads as TGTGCCAGCAGCCAGAGGTCGGATTCGGAAGCTTTCTTT.